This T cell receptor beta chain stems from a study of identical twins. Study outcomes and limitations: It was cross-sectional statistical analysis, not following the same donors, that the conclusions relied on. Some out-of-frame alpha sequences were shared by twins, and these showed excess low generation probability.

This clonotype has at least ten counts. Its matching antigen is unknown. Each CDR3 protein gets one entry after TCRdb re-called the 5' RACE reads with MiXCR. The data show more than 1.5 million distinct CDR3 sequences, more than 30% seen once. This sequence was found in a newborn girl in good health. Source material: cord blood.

The DNA of the CDR3 is TGCAGCGTTGATCTGAAGGCTAGCGGGAGTGACGAGCAGTACTTC. Its protein product is CSVDLKASGSDEQYF. This chain links TRBV29-1 with TRBJ2-7; 10 positions agree with TRBD2. The CDR3 runs to 15 residues. Looked up from germline, CDR1 is SQVTM and CDR2 is ANQGSEA. Germline trimming cut 3 bases from V and 5 bases from J; bases unmatched to any gene: 10.